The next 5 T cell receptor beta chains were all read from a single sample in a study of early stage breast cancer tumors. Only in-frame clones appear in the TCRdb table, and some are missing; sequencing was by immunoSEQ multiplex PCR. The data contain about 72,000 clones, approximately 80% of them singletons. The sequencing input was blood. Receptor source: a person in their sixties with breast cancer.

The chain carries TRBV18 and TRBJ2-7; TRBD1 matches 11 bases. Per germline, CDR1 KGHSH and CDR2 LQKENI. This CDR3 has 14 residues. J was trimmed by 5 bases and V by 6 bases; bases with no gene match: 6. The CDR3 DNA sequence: TGTGCCAGCTCCCGGACAGGGGGCCAGAACGAGCAGTACTTC. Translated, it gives CASSRTGGQNEQYF. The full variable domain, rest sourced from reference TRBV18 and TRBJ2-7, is NAGVMQNPRHLVRRRGQEARLRCSPMKGHSHVYWYRQLPEEGLKFMVYLQKENIIDESGMPKERFSAEFPKEGPSILRIQQVVRGDSAAYFCASSRTGGQNEQYFGPGTRLTVT.

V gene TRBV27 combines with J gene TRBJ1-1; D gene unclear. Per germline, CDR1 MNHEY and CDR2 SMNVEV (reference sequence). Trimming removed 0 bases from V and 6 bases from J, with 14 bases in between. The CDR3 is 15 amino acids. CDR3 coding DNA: TGTGCCAGCAGTTTATCCGGGATTTCTGGGGCTGAAGCTTTCTTT. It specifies CASSLSGISGAEAFF.

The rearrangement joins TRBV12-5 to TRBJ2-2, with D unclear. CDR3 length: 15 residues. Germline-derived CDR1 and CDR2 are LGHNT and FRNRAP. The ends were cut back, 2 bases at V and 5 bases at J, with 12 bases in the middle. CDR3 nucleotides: TGTGCTAGTGGTTTGATTATGGGTGGGACCGGGGAGCTGTTTTTT. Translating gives CASGLIMGGTGELFF.

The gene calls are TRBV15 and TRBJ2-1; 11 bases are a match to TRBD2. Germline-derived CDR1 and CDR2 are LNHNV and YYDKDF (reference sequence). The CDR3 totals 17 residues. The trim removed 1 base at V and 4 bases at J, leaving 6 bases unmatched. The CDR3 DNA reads TGTGCCACCAGCAGAGCCTCGGGACTAGCGGTTTACAATGAGCAGTTCTTC. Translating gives CATSRASGLAVYNEQFF.

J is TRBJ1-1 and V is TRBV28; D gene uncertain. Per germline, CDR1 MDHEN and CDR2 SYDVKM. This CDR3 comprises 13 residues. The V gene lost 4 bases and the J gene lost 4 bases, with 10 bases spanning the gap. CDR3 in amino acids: CASSWRVSTEAFF. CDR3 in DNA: TGTGCCAGCAGTTGGAGGGTATCCACTGAAGCTTTCTTT.